Shown below are 24 T cell receptor beta chains from a single sample sequenced in a study of spatial heterogeneity in lung cancer. TCRdb reanalysed the 5' RACE reads using MiXCR and keeps one entry per CDR3 protein. This sample has around 47,000 distinct CDR3 sequences, with around 7.7% found just once. Specified time point: blood at routine non-recurrence follow-up after resection. Whole RNA came from tumor, nontumor lung or frozen PBMC and was sequenced without being sorted. This specimen was PBMCs, taken at follow-up. The source is a female donor with early-stage non-small cell lung cancer.

This clonotype was found a few times. The genes are TRBV5-1 and TRBJ2-7; 11 bases align to TRBD2. The CDR3 spans 19 residues. Germline CDR1 SGHRS, CDR2 YFSETQ. J was trimmed by 0 bases and V by 2 bases; bases with no gene match: 13. The CDR3 nucleotides are TGCGCCAGCAGCTTAGCAAGACTAGCGGGACTTCCTGACTCCTACGAGCAGTACTTC. It encodes CASSLARLAGLPDSYEQYF.

This clonotype has just a few counts. CDR3 sequence reads: CASSSPPGQGFTDTQYF. For the CDR3, the DNA is TGCGCCAGCAGCTCGCCCCCGGGACAGGGTTTCACAGATACGCAGTATTTT. V gene TRBV5-1 combines with J gene TRBJ2-3, with 9 bases that match TRBD1. The germline V gene has CDR1 SGHRS and CDR2 YFSETQ. This CDR3 has 17 residues. V shed 3 bases and J 2 bases; nucleotides not matched to a gene: 10.

This clonotype was detected many times. The chain has TRBV6-5 and TRBJ1-6; D uncertain. V lost 1 base to trimming and J lost 6 bases, with 10 bases between them. The CDR3 extends over 15 amino acids. Germline loops: CDR1 MNHEY, CDR2 SVGAGI. This chain's CDR3 is CASSYYIPLNSPLHF. CDR3 nucleotides: TGTGCCAGCAGTTACTACATACCACTTAATTCACCCCTCCACTTT.

This chain joins TRBV11-2 and TRBJ1-1; D is ambiguous. The CDR3 runs to 13 residues. Trimming removed 2 bases at V and 1 base at J, with 5 bases between. CDR1 and CDR2 from the germline V gene are SGHAT and FQNNGV. The DNA of the CDR3 is TGTGCCAGCAGCTTAATCCAGAACACTGAAGCTTTCTTT. This codes for CASSLIQNTEAFF.

The CDR3 sequence: CASSLGTYEQYF. Here the CDR3 DNA reads TGCGCCAGCAGCTTGGGGACCTACGAGCAGTACTTC. The chain is built from TRBV5-1 and TRBJ2-7, with D hard to call. V dropped 0 bases and J dropped 2 bases, with 3 bases sitting between them. The CDR3 extends over 12 amino acids. The germline gives CDR1 SGHRS, CDR2 YFSETQ.

This clonotype was seen many times. J is TRBJ1-5 and V is TRBV20-1; 7 bases fit TRBD1. Germline assignment: CDR1 DFQATT and CDR2 SNEGSKA (reference sequence). V shed 5 bases and J 2 bases; nucleotides not matched to a gene: 9. This CDR3 has 15 residues. DNA for the CDR3: TGCAGTGCTGTAGACAGGGTCCAAGGCAATCAGCCCCAGCATTTT. Protein sequence: CSAVDRVQGNQPQHF.

This clonotype was recorded at least ten times. The J gene is TRBJ2-5, the V gene TRBV20-1; D not resolved. Germline values: CDR1 DFQATT, CDR2 SNEGSKA (reference sequence). The CDR3 totals 15 residues. The V and J ends lost 0 bases and 2 bases respectively, with 13 bases between them. This CDR3 reads CSARDGRLGQETQYF. CDR3 coding DNA: TGCAGTGCTAGAGATGGTAGGCTAGGACAAGAGACCCAGTACTTC.

In its sample, this clonotype was seen many times. This chain joins TRBV28 and TRBJ2-7; D gene ambiguous. V lost 3 bases and J 2 bases, leaving 14 bases between the germline ends. The CDR3 is made up of 15 amino acids. Germline CDR1 and CDR2: MDHEN and SYDVKM. CDR3 DNA: TGTGCCAGCAGTTTCCTTTTTGCGCCCCCCTACGAGCAGTACTTC. This gives the protein CASSFLFAPPYEQYF.

The genes are TRBV12-3 or TRBV12-4 and TRBJ2-1; 11 bases are shared with TRBD2. The CDR3 runs to 15 residues. Germline trimming cut 5 bases from V and 5 bases from J; bases unmatched to any gene: 5. The CDR3 DNA reads TGTGCCAGCAGTCTAACTAGCGGGAGTAACAATGAGCAGTTCTTC. Its translation is CASSLTSGSNNEQFF.

There are many counts of this clonotype. The chain recombines TRBV12-3 or TRBV12-4 with TRBJ2-5; D not certain. Trimming stripped 4 bases from V and 5 bases from J, with 14 bases between. CDR3 length: 14 amino acids. CDR3 coding DNA: TGTGCCAGCAGTTGGCAAGGGTTGAAGGAGACCCAGTACTTC. This gives the protein CASSWQGLKETQYF.

This clonotype occurred many times. V usage is TRBV11-2 and J usage is TRBJ1-5; 9 nucleotides agree with TRBD1. From germline, CDR1 is SGHAT and CDR2 FQNNGV. The V segment lost 1 base and the J segment 4 bases; nucleotides outside the gene matches: 5. The CDR3 is made up of 16 amino acids. The CDR3 nucleotides are TGTGCCAGCAGCTTAGGACAGGGGGATTTAAATCAGCCCCAGCATTTT. This encodes CASSLGQGDLNQPQHF.

The chain uses TRBV7-9 and TRBJ2-7, with 8 bases lining up with TRBD2. Germline CDR1 and CDR2: SEHNR and FQNEAQ (reference sequence). The CDR3 sequence is 13 residues long. The V segment lost 5 bases and the J segment 8 bases; nucleotides outside the gene matches: 8. In DNA form, the CDR3 reads TGTGCCAGCAGCCCTGAGCGGGGGTCCAAGCAGTACTTC. Translation: CASSPERGSKQYF.

Only a few counts were recorded for this clonotype. The V and J genes are TRBV6-1 and TRBJ1-1; D call uncertain. The CDR3 is 15 amino acids. V shed 5 bases and J shed 1 base, with 14 bases lying between them. The germline V gene has CDR1 MNHNS and CDR2 SASEGT. The CDR3 spells CASSPYLTQNTEAFF. CDR3 coding DNA: TGTGCCAGCAGTCCGTACCTAACCCAGAACACTGAAGCTTTCTTT.

In its sample, this clonotype was seen many times. The genes are TRBV10-3 and TRBJ1-1; 7 nucleotides match TRBD1. J lost 7 bases, V lost 3 bases, and 11 bases had no gene match. The CDR3 spans 15 residues. Germline V CDR1 and CDR2: ENHRY, SYGVKD. CDR3 sequence: CAISDQTRGRNEAFF. In nucleotides, the CDR3 is TGTGCCATCAGTGACCAAACGAGGGGGCGGAATGAAGCTTTCTTT.

This clonotype was seen repeatedly, ten times or more. The chain employs TRBV20-1 and TRBJ1-2; tentative D call: TRBD1 (5 bases). Germline V gene sequence: CDR1 DFQATT, CDR2 SNEGSKA (reference sequence). The CDR3 is 14 residues long. Here the CDR3 reads CSQPRLGGDYGYTF. Written as DNA, the CDR3 is TGCAGCCAACCGCGATTGGGGGGGGACTATGGCTACACCTTC.

V usage is TRBV7-8 and J usage is TRBJ2-2; unclear D gene. The CDR3 is made up of 15 amino acids. Trimming stripped 5 bases from V and 5 bases from J, with 15 bases between. Germline assignment: CDR1 SGHVS and CDR2 FQNEAQ. The CDR3 DNA reads as TGTGCCAGCAGCCTTAGGGAACTTTTAACCGGGGAGCTGTTTTTT. The encoded protein is CASSLRELLTGELFF.

This clonotype was seen only a few times. This rearrangement joins TRBV10-3 to TRBJ2-3; a possible D gene is TRBD1 (7 bases). This CDR3 region has 13 residues. Per germline, CDR1 ENHRY and CDR2 SYGVKD. V was cut by 9 bases and J by 3 bases, with 13 bases left in between. The CDR3 region is CAIYRGGTDTQYF. Written as DNA, the CDR3 is TGTGCCATATACAGGGGAGGTACAGATACGCAGTATTTT.

By share, this clonotype counts as medium-sized. The chain recombines TRBV6-1 with TRBJ2-3, with TRBD1 as a possible D gene (7 bases). Trimming took 8 bases from V and 0 from J, leaving 24 bases between them. CDR1 is MNHNS and CDR2 is SASEGT in the germline V gene. This CDR3 contains 18 residues. CDR3 DNA: TGTGCCAGCTCCCCGAGGGGGCTAGGACTAACTAGCACAGATACGCAGTATTTT. Translation: CASSPRGLGLTSTDTQYF.

This clonotype was counted at least ten times. The J gene is TRBJ1-5, the V gene TRBV28, with a weak D call TRBD1 (5 bases). CDR3 length: 12 amino acids. The V gene's germline CDR1 is MDHEN and CDR2 SYDVKM. Trimming took 11 bases from V and 3 from J, leaving 11 bases between them. CDR3 DNA sequence: TGTGCCGCGGGCGGGACCAATCAGCCCCAGCATTTT. This sequence encodes CAAGGTNQPQHF. The full variable domain, completed using reference TRBV28 and TRBJ1-5, is DVKVTQSSRYLVKRTGEKVFLECVQDMDHENMFWYRQDPGLGLRLIYFSYDVKMKEKGDIPEGYSVSREKKERFSLILESASTNQTSMYLCAAGGTNQPQHFGDGTRLSIL.

This clonotype appeared a few times. The rearrangement links TRBV24-1 to TRBJ2-1; D is ambiguous. From germline, CDR1 is KGHDR and CDR2 SFDVKD. Trimming took 1 base from V and 10 from J, leaving 10 bases between them. This CDR3 has 13 amino acids. The chain's CDR3 is CATSDFSALEQFF. The CDR3 DNA is TGTGCCACCAGTGATTTTTCGGCCCTAGAGCAGTTCTTC.

CDR3 DNA sequence: TGTGCCAGCAGTCCAAGCGGGGGCTGGAAGGGGACCCAGTACTTC. This codes for CASSPSGGWKGTQYF. V and J are TRBV7-2 and TRBJ2-5; 8 positions match TRBD2. The V gene end was trimmed by 6 bases and the J gene end by 7 bases; junction bases not matched to a gene: 13. The CDR3 loop spans 15 amino acids. Per germline, CDR1 SGHTA and CDR2 FQGNSA.

At least ten counts were recorded for this clonotype. CDR3 loop: CASSLVGVQAFF. The CDR3 nucleotides read TGCGCCAGCAGCTTGGTCGGCGTCCAAGCTTTCTTT. The V and J genes are TRBV5-1 and TRBJ1-1; the D is unclear. The CDR3 covers 12 residues. The germline V gene has CDR1 SGHRS and CDR2 YFSETQ. V lost 0 bases and J 9 bases, leaving 9 bases between the germline ends.

This clonotype was counted a few times. The chain links TRBV7-2 to TRBJ1-1; no definite D call. V gave up 2 bases and J gave up 0 bases, with 19 bases separating them. There are 18 residues in the CDR3. CDR1 and CDR2 (germline): SGHTA, FQGNSA. CDR3 nucleotides: TGTGCCAGCAGCTTACGGAATAGAGGGTGGTCGATGAACACTGAAGCTTTCTTT. This translates into CASSLRNRGWSMNTEAFF.

CDR3 nucleotide sequence: TGTGCCAGCACCTCCCGGACAGGGCGAGAGCAGTACTTC. Protein: CASTSRTGREQYF. The chain couples TRBV7-2 to TRBJ2-7; 8 positions agree with TRBD1. CDR1 is SGHTA, CDR2 FQGNSA, per germline. Unmatched junction bases numbered 9, after V lost 7 bases and J lost 7 bases. This CDR3 region has 13 residues.